This T cell receptor beta chain was retrieved from a study of T cells after somatic rescue of genetic block. The data were produced by immunoSEQ multiplex PCR, yet TCRdb's version contains in-frame clones alone and is incomplete. The sample holds approximately 110,000 clones, about nine tenths seen once. The CDR3 consists of 16 residues. Germline V gene sequence: CDR1 PRHDT, CDR2 FYEKMQ (reference sequence). V dropped 4 bases and J dropped 0 bases, with 13 bases sitting between them. The chain uses TRBV13 and TRBJ2-1; maybe TRBD2 (5 bases). The specimen sequenced was peripheral blood mononuclear cells (PBMCs). The receptor comes from a woman aged 18 to 35. The CDR3 is CASSSLRLASYNEQFF. The CDR3 coding sequence is TGTGCCAGCAGCTCCCTCCGGCTAGCCTCCTACAATGAGCAGTTCTTC.